This entry is about one T cell receptor beta chain. One end of the junction varies from germline; a read error may be responsible. When the RNA was reverse transcribed, random hexamers were used with an input of roughly 0.45 to 1 ug. One entry per CDR3 protein results from TCRdb running MiXCR on the immunoSEQ multiplex PCR reads. The sample includes about 300,000 distinct CDR3 sequences, 89% of them seen just once. The data stem from a study of CD8 T cells in Susac syndrome. Germline V lookup: CDR1 SNHLY, CDR2 FYNNEI. The CDR3 has 15 amino acids. This TCR came from a human donor with multiple sclerosis. Material: CD8+ T cells from PBMCs. The rearrangement uses TRBV2 and TRBJ2-6, with D possibly being TRBD1 (5 bases). The CDR3 is CASIPQGSGDNVLTF. The CDR3 nucleotides are TGTGCCAGCATTCCCCAGGGCAGTGGGGACAACGTCCTGACTTTC.